Listed below are T cell receptor beta chains from one sample, sequenced in a study of T cell responses to AZD1222 COVID-19 vaccine. Generated by immunoSEQ multiplex PCR, the TCRdb table keeps only in-frame clones and is missing some. The data contain some 96,000 clones, 88% of them singletons. Sequencing was performed on peripheral blood, taken on day 0 of AZD1222 vaccination. These receptors all come from an adult in good health. CDR3s include the opening cysteine and the closing phenylalanine or tryptophan. The order of the fields is D gene, clone size, V gene, J gene, CDR3 protein, CDR3 DNA. D genes are given only for firm matches. Only part of the rows carry a size: once, few, many, or a class if the clone is expanded.

>TRBD1|.|TRBV28|TRBJ1-1
CASSLLRGPGGTEAFF
TGTGCCAGCAGTTTACTCAGGGGGCCCGGGGGCACTGAAGCTTTCTTT
>.|.|TRBV6-1|TRBJ1-1
CASSEREVWGTEAFF
TGTGCCAGCAGTGAACGGGAGGTTTGGGGCACTGAAGCTTTCTTT
>TRBD2|.|TRBV6-5|TRBJ2-5
CASSYQGLAEETQYF
TGTGCCAGCAGTTACCAAGGACTAGCCGAAGAGACCCAGTACTTC
>.|.|TRBV19|TRBJ1-4
CASSISPDPVNEKLFF
TGTGCCAGTAGTATATCCCCGGACCCGGTAAATGAAAAACTGTTTTTT
>.|.|TRBV9|TRBJ2-3
CASSVGPDTQYF
TGTGCCAGCAGCGTAGGACCCGATACGCAGTATTTT
>TRBD1|once|TRBV4-2|TRBJ1-3
CASSQTGARDTIYF
TGTGCCAGCAGCCAAACAGGGGCGAGGGACACCATATATTTT
>TRBD2|.|TRBV10-2|TRBJ2-3
CASSYLAVDTQYF
TGCGCCAGCAGCTATCTAGCGGTTGATACGCAGTATTTT
>TRBD1|few|TRBV28|TRBJ1-4
CATLRQGRWEKLFF
TGTGCCACCCTTCGACAGGGTCGTTGGGAAAAACTGTTTTTT
>TRBD2|.|TRBV19|TRBJ2-7
CASSIGAGGSYEQYF
TGTGCCAGTAGTATTGGAGCGGGAGGGTCCTACGAGCAGTACTTC
>.|.|TRBV29-1|TRBJ2-5
CSSEAQETQYF
TGCAGCTCAGAGGCACAAGAGACCCAGTACTTC
>.|.|TRBV11-2|TRBJ1-1
CASSLIRDLNTEAFF
TGTGCCAGCAGCTTAATCAGAGACTTAAACACTGAAGCTTTCTTT
>.|.|TRBV7-9|TRBJ1-2
CASSSGTPFGYTF
TGTGCCAGCAGCTCCGGGACTCCCTTTGGCTACACCTTC
>TRBD1|.|TRBV9|TRBJ1-6
CASSAGTGGGRDSPLHF
TGTGCCAGCAGCGCTGGGACAGGGGGCGGACGAGATTCACCCCTCCACTTT
>.|.|TRBV27|TRBJ2-5
CASSPFTGGETQYF
TGTGCCAGCAGTCCCTTCACAGGAGGAGAGACCCAGTACTTC
>.|.|TRBV3-1/TRBV3-2|TRBJ2-3
CASSHYPDTQYF
TGTGCCAGCAGTCACTACCCGGATACGCAGTATTTT
>.|.|TRBV27|TRBJ1-4
CASSIWGYDEKLFF
TGTGCCAGCAGCATCTGGGGGTATGACGAAAAACTGTTTTTT
>.|.|TRBV2|TRBJ1-2
CASSGDSNYGYTF
TGTGCCAGCAGTGGAGACAGTAACTATGGCTACACCTTC
>TRBD1|.|TRBV18|TRBJ2-7
CASSPLAGGEQYF
TGTGCCAGCTCACCACTCGCAGGGGGCGAGCAGTACTTC
>.|few|TRBV9|TRBJ1-6
CASSVSGLNNSPLHF
TGTGCCAGCAGCGTATCGGGACTAAATAATTCACCCCTCCACTTT
>TRBD1|.|TRBV6-5|TRBJ1-5
CASRTGQIPNQPQHF
TGTGCCAGCAGAACGGGACAGATTCCCAATCAGCCCCAGCATTTT
>.|.|TRBV20-1|TRBJ2-3
CSASGYRDRTDTQYF
TGCAGTGCTAGTGGGTACAGGGACCGCACAGATACGCAGTATTTT
>.|.|TRBV7-9|TRBJ1-3
CASSLRRDSSGNTIYF
TGTGCCAGCAGCTTAAGGCGGGATTCCTCTGGAAACACCATATATTTT
>TRBD2|.|TRBV24-1|TRBJ2-1
CATSGLAGDSSWDEQFF
TGTGCCACCAGTGGCTTAGCGGGAGATTCTAGTTGGGATGAGCAGTTCTTC
>TRBD2|.|TRBV7-2|TRBJ2-5
CASSLGLAGGQETQYF
TGTGCCAGCAGCTTAGGGTTGGCGGGAGGGCAAGAGACCCAGTACTTC
>TRBD1|.|TRBV10-3|TRBJ2-1
CAIRSGTGARDEQFF
TGTGCCATCAGGTCCGGGACAGGGGCGCGAGATGAGCAGTTCTTC
>.|.|TRBV28|TRBJ2-3
CASSSTSTSTDTQYF
TGTGCCAGCAGTTCAACATCCACTAGCACAGATACGCAGTATTTT
>.|few|TRBV5-1|TRBJ1-2
CASGRGGVDYGYTF
TGCGCCAGCGGAAGGGGGGGAGTAGACTATGGCTACACCTTC
>TRBD1|.|TRBV19|TRBJ1-5
CASSTIRQGGPNQPQHF
TGTGCCAGTAGTACCATCCGACAGGGAGGGCCCAATCAGCCCCAGCATTTT
>.|.|TRBV28|TRBJ1-5
CASTSSGPRIGNQPQHF
TGTGCCAGCACCTCTTCCGGCCCGCGTATCGGCAATCAGCCCCAGCATTTT
>TRBD1|.|TRBV4-2|TRBJ1-6
CASSQAQGDNSPLHF
TGTGCCAGCAGCCAAGCACAGGGGGATAATTCACCCCTCCACTTT
>.|.|TRBV10-3|TRBJ1-2
CAISGDGVGYGYTF
TGTGCCATCAGTGGGGACGGCGTGGGGTATGGCTACACCTTC
>TRBD1|.|TRBV11-3|TRBJ2-2
CASSSDRGRNTGELFF
TGTGCCAGCAGCTCTGACAGGGGGCGCAATACCGGGGAGCTGTTTTTT
>.|once|TRBV7-9|TRBJ2-1
CASSSLRSYNEQFF
TGTGCCAGCAGCTCCCTACGCTCCTACAATGAGCAGTTCTTC
>TRBD1|.|TRBV5-4|TRBJ1-6
CASSLAGTVNSPLHF
TGTGCCAGCAGCTTGGCCGGGACAGTAAATTCACCCCTCCACTTT
>.|.|TRBV18|TRBJ2-7
CASSPQRQGGYEQYF
TGTGCCAGCTCACCACAAAGGCAGGGAGGCTACGAGCAGTACTTC
>.|.|TRBV27|TRBJ2-1
CASRSNVIGHNEQFF
TGTGCCAGCCGATCCAACGTGATCGGCCACAATGAGCAGTTCTTC
>.|once|TRBV19|TRBJ1-6
CASMWAPLGISSYNSPLHF
TGTGCCTCCATGTGGGCGCCTCTAGGGATAAGCTCCTATAATTCACCCCTCCACTTT
>.|.|TRBV9|TRBJ1-2
CASSDGISNYGYTF
TGTGCCAGCAGCGATGGGATATCTAACTATGGCTACACCTTC
>.|.|TRBV19|TRBJ1-5
CASSLRGGSNQPQHF
TGTGCCAGTAGCCTCAGGGGTGGAAGCAATCAGCCCCAGCATTTT
>.|.|TRBV5-1|TRBJ2-7
CASSVRQSSYEQYF
TGCGCCAGCAGCGTGAGACAGAGCTCCTACGAGCAGTACTTC
>.|once|TRBV6-1|TRBJ1-2
CASSDRYYTF
TGTGCCAGCAGTGATCGGTACTACACCTTC
>.|.|TRBV10-2|TRBJ2-7
CASSPGTYSSYEQYF
TGCGCCAGCAGTCCTGGGACATACTCCTCCTACGAGCAGTACTTC
>TRBD2|.|TRBV6-5|TRBJ2-7
CASSQKRLARMEQYF
TGTGCCAGCAGTCAAAAGAGACTAGCCCGCATGGAGCAGTACTTC
>TRBD1|.|TRBV3-1/TRBV3-2|TRBJ1-2
CASSQWDRGSYGYTF
TGTGCCAGCAGCCAATGGGACAGGGGAAGCTATGGCTACACCTTC
>TRBD1|.|TRBV9|TRBJ1-6
CASSVSPGGRGNSPLHF
TGTGCCAGCAGCGTATCTCCAGGGGGTAGAGGTAATTCACCCCTCCACTTT
>TRBD2|.|TRBV3-1/TRBV3-2|TRBJ2-5
CASSLSRSGRAIEETQYF
TGTGCCAGCAGCCTCTCGCGCAGCGGGAGGGCCATAGAAGAGACCCAGTACTTC